The 25 T cell receptor beta chains below all came from one sample that was sequenced in a study of control samples from healthy donors and cancer patients. The assay was immunoSEQ multiplex PCR, and TCRdb's table has in-frame clones only and misses some. The repertoire holds 95,000 to 130,000 clones, more than 75% seen once, with approximately 2.2% in the top ten. Specimen: blood. The receptors were sampled from a woman aged 70-85 years in good health.

This clone appeared a single time. V gene TRBV4-1 combines with J gene TRBJ1-1; D remains ambiguous. The length of the CDR3 is 15 residues. Trimming removed 0 bases from V and 5 bases from J, with 13 bases in between. Germline CDR1 MGHRA, CDR2 YSYEKL. CDR3 protein: CASSQDPSRQTEAFF. CDR3 coding DNA: TGCGCCAGCAGCCAAGATCCCTCCCGGCAGACTGAAGCTTTCTTT.

The V gene is TRBV12-3 or TRBV12-4, the J gene TRBJ1-1, with D uncertain. CDR3 length equals 13 residues. V lost 2 bases and J lost 1, with 5 bases in between. CDR3: CASSLTANTEAFF. The CDR3 bases are TGTGCCAGCAGTTTAACGGCGAACACTGAAGCTTTCTTT.

CDR3 bases: TGTGCCAGCAGCCAAAGCCCAGGAACTGAAGCTTTCTTT. It translates to CASSQSPGTEAFF. The rearrangement joins TRBV14 to TRBJ1-1; no firm D call. The CDR3 sequence is 13 residues long. CDR1 is SGHDN and CDR2 is FVKESK in the germline V gene. Trimming took 2 bases from V and 5 from J, leaving 9 bases between them.

Here the CDR3 DNA reads TGTGCCATCAGTGAACGGACAGACAATCAGCCCCAGCATTTT. Residues: CAISERTDNQPQHF. V gene TRBV10-3 combines with J gene TRBJ1-5; possibly TRBD1 for D (6 bases). Germline CDR1 reads ENHRY; CDR2 reads SYGVKD. The V and J ends lost 3 bases and 3 bases respectively, with 9 bases between them. The CDR3 is 14 residues long.

A remark on this clone: Sequence at one end of the junction differs from germline and may be a read error. This chain links TRBV5-1 with TRBJ2-5; D assignment may be TRBD1 or TRBD2 (5 bases each). Looked up from germline, CDR1 is SGHRS and CDR2 is YFSETQ. The CDR3 has 12 amino acids. CDR3 sequence (DNA): TGCGCCAGCAGGTTGGGGGTGGAGACCCAGTACTTC. Translation gives CASRLGVETQYF.

Remarks on this clone: The sample holds other DNA sequences that translate to the same CDR3. V is TRBV12-3 or TRBV12-4 and J is TRBJ1-1; no firm D call. Between the trimmed V and J ends, which lost 5 bases and 1 base, there was a span of 2 bases. This CDR3 has 11 amino acids. The CDR3 loop reads CASSRNTEAFF. The CDR3 nucleotides read TGTGCCAGCAGTCGGAACACTGAAGCTTTCTTT.

V is TRBV27 and J is TRBJ2-7; D uncertain. The CDR3 runs to 11 residues. The germline V gene has CDR1 MNHEY and CDR2 SMNVEV (reference sequence). V was pared by 5 bases and J by 7 bases, with 9 bases between. The CDR3 DNA reads TGTGCCAGCAGTGTAGGGTTGGAGCAGTACTTC. Encoded protein: CASSVGLEQYF.

This clone has a single count. CDR3 sequence: CASSPGGSQPQHF. The CDR3 coding sequence is TGTGCCAGCAGCCCAGGGGGCTCTCAGCCCCAGCATTTT. V usage is TRBV25-1 and J usage is TRBJ1-5; 8 nucleotides agree with TRBD1. Germline V gene sequence: CDR1 MGHDK, CDR2 SYGVNS. The CDR3 covers 13 residues. V lost 6 bases to trimming and J lost 6 bases; unmatched junction nucleotides: 4.

This CDR3 reads CASSVAQGGNADTQYF. The DNA for the CDR3 is TGTGCCAGCAGCGTAGCCCAGGGCGGGAACGCAGATACGCAGTATTTT. V is TRBV9 and J is TRBJ2-3; possible D gene TRBD2, 6 bases. The germline gives CDR1 SGDLS, CDR2 YYNGEE. The CDR3 consists of 16 residues. V was trimmed by 0 bases and J by 4 bases, leaving 15 bases between them.

The rearrangement joins TRBV5-1 to TRBJ2-5; 7 positions agree with TRBD1. This CDR3 has 15 residues. The trim removed 4 bases at V and 2 bases at J, leaving 8 bases unmatched. Germline lookup yields CDR1 SGHRS and CDR2 YFSETQ. The CDR3 is CASSLGTALQETQYF. CDR3 coding DNA: TGCGCCAGCAGCCTGGGGACAGCTCTACAAGAGACCCAGTACTTC. Full variable domain (remainder filled in from reference TRBV5-1 and TRBJ2-5): KAGVTQTPRYLIKTRGQQVTLSCSPISGHRSVSWYQQTPGQGLQFLFEYFSETQRNKGNFPGRFSGRQFSNSRSEMNVSTLELGDSALYLCASSLGTALQETQYFGPGTRLLVL.

This chain links TRBV10-2 with TRBJ1-1; 7 bases fit TRBD1. This CDR3 comprises 15 residues. V was clipped by 4 bases and J by 4 bases; unmatched bases: 9. The germline V gene has CDR1 WSHSY and CDR2 SAAADI. The CDR3 DNA reads as TGCGCCAGCAGTGCCAACAGGGGAAGGGGCACTGAAGCTTTCTTT. Its translation is CASSANRGRGTEAFF.

This chain connects TRBV7-9 to TRBJ2-3; perhaps TRBD2 as D (5 bases). Germline V gene sequence: CDR1 SEHNR, CDR2 FQNEAQ (reference sequence). The CDR3 runs 15 residues. V dropped 3 bases and J dropped 3 bases, with 13 bases sitting between them. In nucleotides, the CDR3 is TGTGCCAGCAGCTTCGGGTTGGGCGGGACAGATACGCAGTATTTT. Translation gives CASSFGLGGTDTQYF.

This clone has a single count. The chain combines TRBV11-2 with TRBJ2-3; possible D gene TRBD1, 5 bases. This CDR3 contains 15 residues. Per germline, CDR1 SGHAT and CDR2 FQNNGV. V gave up 3 bases and J gave up 2 bases, with 12 bases separating them. The CDR3 region is CASSLANGATDTQYF. The CDR3 bases are TGTGCCAGCAGCTTGGCTAATGGGGCCACAGATACGCAGTATTTT.

The rearrangement uses TRBV5-4 and TRBJ2-1, with 14 bases lining up with TRBD2. V shed 6 bases, J shed 9 bases, and the junction held 11 bases outside the gene matches. CDR3 length equals 16 residues. The V gene's germline CDR1 is SGHNT and CDR2 YYREEE (reference sequence). The CDR3 loop is CASTIRTSGGFGEQFF. As DNA, the CDR3 is TGTGCCAGCACCATCCGGACTAGCGGGGGGTTCGGTGAGCAGTTCTTC. The full variable domain, rest sourced from reference TRBV5-4 and TRBJ2-1, is ETGVTQSPTHLIKTRGQQVTLRCSSQSGHNTVSWYQQALGQGPQFIFQYYREEENGRGNFPPRFSGLQFPNYSSELNVNALELDDSALYLCASTIRTSGGFGEQFFGPGTRLTVL.

This rearrangement joins TRBV2 to TRBJ2-1, with D perhaps matching TRBD2 (5 bases). The V gene's germline CDR1 is SNHLY and CDR2 FYNNEI. The V end was cut by 5 bases, the J end by 8 bases, with 7 bases between. The CDR3 has 11 residues. DNA of the CDR3: TGTGCCAGCAGTTTCGGGGATGAGCAGTTCTTC. As protein: CASSFGDEQFF.

V gene TRBV19 combines with J gene TRBJ1-2, with 8 nucleotides matching TRBD1. The CDR3 runs 17 residues. Per germline, CDR1 LNHDA and CDR2 SQIVND (reference sequence). V was clipped by 1 base and J by 4 bases; unmatched bases: 11. Written as DNA, the CDR3 is TGTGCCAGTAGTATAGGAGGCAGGGGGCGCCCCGGCTATGGCTACACCTTC. Translation gives CASSIGGRGRPGYGYTF.

This chain connects TRBV5-1 to TRBJ2-1; TRBD1 is a possible D gene (6 bases). The V gene lost 4 bases and the J gene lost 0 bases, with 14 bases spanning the gap. This CDR3 is 16 amino acids long. Germline V lookup: CDR1 SGHRS, CDR2 YFSETQ. Written as DNA, the CDR3 is TGCGCCAGCAGCGCCATGGGGGACAACTCCTACAATGAGCAGTTCTTC. Protein: CASSAMGDNSYNEQFF.

This chain connects TRBV10-3 to TRBJ1-2; no firm D call. The ends were cut back, 3 bases at V and 2 bases at J, with 13 bases in the middle. This CDR3 is built from 15 residues. Germline values: CDR1 ENHRY, CDR2 SYGVKD. The CDR3 spells CAISDSVGINYGYTF. DNA for the CDR3: TGTGCCATCAGTGATTCGGTAGGGATCAACTATGGCTACACCTTC.

The chain uses TRBV14 and TRBJ1-2, with a tentative D call TRBD1 (6 bases). CDR1 is SGHDN, CDR2 FVKESK, per germline. Trimming took 5 bases from V and 4 from J, leaving 17 bases between them. CDR3 length: 15 amino acids. The CDR3 region has the DNA TGTGCCAGCAGCGACGCCGTGACAGGAATCTATGGCTACACCTTC. Translating gives CASSDAVTGIYGYTF.

This chain links TRBV5-5 with TRBJ1-1, with 7 bases that match TRBD1. The V gene's germline CDR1 is SGHKS and CDR2 YYEKEE (reference sequence). The CDR3 loop spans 14 amino acids. After removal of 2 bases from V and 8 bases from J, the junction contained 9 bases not matched to a gene. The DNA for the CDR3 is TGTGCCAGCAGCTTCGAACCGGGACAGTTAGAAGCTTTCTTT. It specifies CASSFEPGQLEAFF.

The chain joins TRBV27 to TRBJ1-1, with D unclear. The CDR3 is 12 amino acids. Trimming removed 4 bases at V and 0 bases at J, with 3 bases between. Germline CDR1 reads MNHEY; CDR2 reads SMNVEV (reference sequence). The CDR3 bases are TGTGCCAGCAGTTCTGTGAACACTGAAGCTTTCTTT. Protein product: CASSSVNTEAFF.

V and J are TRBV7-2 and TRBJ2-7; D is undetermined. This CDR3 has 13 residues. V was trimmed by 0 bases and J by 3 bases, leaving 6 bases between them. Looked up from germline, CDR1 is SGHTA and CDR2 is FQGNSA. The DNA of the CDR3 is TGTGCCAGCAGCTTAGCTCGAGACTACGAGCAGTACTTC. Translation gives CASSLARDYEQYF. The full variable domain, in which reference TRBV7-2 and TRBJ2-7 provide the parts outside the CDR3, is GAGVSQSPSNKVTEKGKDVELRCDPISGHTALYWYRQSLGQGLEFLIYFQGNSAPDKSGLPSDRFSAERTGGSVSTLTIQRTQQEDSAVYLCASSLARDYEQYFGPGTRLTVT.

V usage is TRBV5-5 and J usage is TRBJ1-6, with D possibly being TRBD1 (5 bases). Trimming pared 1 base from V and 6 bases from J, leaving 11 bases between. Germline lookup yields CDR1 SGHKS and CDR2 YYEKEE (reference sequence). There are 15 residues in the CDR3. The CDR3 DNA is TGTGCCAGCAGCTTGTTGGGGGAGGGTAATTCACCCCTCCACTTT. It translates to CASSLLGEGNSPLHF.

The V and J genes are TRBV3-1 (or the pseudogene TRBV3-2) and TRBJ2-1; 12 nucleotides agree with TRBD2. V was pared by 4 bases and J by 10 bases, with 2 bases of the junction left unmatched. CDR1 and CDR2 from the germline V gene are LGHDT and YNNKEL (reference sequence). There are 13 residues in the CDR3. CDR3 DNA: TGTGCCAGCAGCCTGGGGACTAGCGGGGAGCAGTTCTTC. Its protein is CASSLGTSGEQFF.

This chain connects TRBV2 to TRBJ2-7; D is unclear. Germline V gives CDR1 SNHLY, CDR2 FYNNEI. Trimming removed 6 bases from V and 4 bases from J, with 10 bases in between. This CDR3 comprises 12 residues. Written as DNA, the CDR3 is TGTGCCAGCAGGCTAATGGGTTACGAGCAGTACTTC. This sequence encodes CASRLMGYEQYF.